The 10 T cell receptor beta chains reported below all come from one sample, sequenced in a study of blood T cell repertoires in COVID-19. The protocol was immunoSEQ multiplex PCR, while the TCRdb copy is restricted to in-frame clones and leaves out a portion. The sample includes about 220,000 clones, approximately 83% of them seen just once. The sample was PBMCs or T cells enriched from blood (not recorded which). All receptors derive from a woman aged 60-70 years who had recovered from COVID-19.

This clone came up a few times. The genes are TRBV12-5 and TRBJ1-3; 7 nucleotides match TRBD1. The germline CDR1 and CDR2 sequences are LGHNT and FRNRAP. The CDR3 has 14 amino acids. V shed 4 bases, J shed 2 bases, and the junction held 2 bases outside the gene matches. The CDR3 DNA is TGTGCTAGTGGTTCCACAGGGGCTGGAAACACCATATATTTT. It encodes CASGSTGAGNTIYF.

The chain couples TRBV6-5 to TRBJ1-1; TRBD1 agrees at 7 bases. With 7 bases clipped from V and 5 bases from J, the junction kept 10 bases outside the gene matches. Germline lookup yields CDR1 MNHEY and CDR2 SVGAGI. This CDR3 is built from 14 residues. The CDR3 loop is CASIDRAPGTEAFF. CDR3 bases: TGTGCCAGCATCGACAGGGCACCGGGGACTGAAGCTTTCTTT.

The V call is TRBV27, the J call TRBJ1-2, with 9 bases fitting TRBD1. CDR3 length equals 12 residues. V shed 8 bases, J shed 3 bases, and the junction held 1 base outside the gene matches. From germline, CDR1 is MNHEY and CDR2 SMNVEV (reference sequence). The DNA for the CDR3 is TGTGCCAGCGACAGGGGGGACTATGGCTACACCTTC. Amino acid sequence: CASDRGDYGYTF.

The table lists this clone with a count of one. The rearrangement links TRBV7-7 to TRBJ1-4; 7 nucleotides match TRBD1. The germline V gene encodes CDR1 SSHAT and CDR2 FNYEAQ (reference sequence). This CDR3 has 14 amino acids. After removal of 1 base from V and 7 bases from J, the junction contained 3 bases not matched to a gene. The CDR3, as DNA: TGTGCCAGCAGCTTAGGGGGGGACAGTGAAAAACTGTTTTTT. Protein sequence: CASSLGGDSEKLFF.

The table lists this clone with a few counts. The chain uses TRBV7-8 and TRBJ2-1; 9 bases are a match to TRBD1. Per the germline V gene, CDR1 is SGHVS and CDR2 is FQNEAQ. The CDR3 loop spans 15 amino acids. The ends lost 5 bases at V and 8 bases at J; junction bases unmatched: 10. CDR3: CASSLDRGRMDEQFF. CDR3 coding DNA: TGTGCCAGCAGCCTCGACAGGGGGAGGATGGATGAGCAGTTCTTC.

This clone turned up a few times. The rearrangement links TRBV25-1 to TRBJ1-3, with 7 positions matching TRBD1. CDR1 is MGHDK, CDR2 SYGVNS, per germline. This CDR3 contains 16 residues. The junction had 7 bases not matched to a gene; V was cut back by 5 bases and J by 0 bases. The CDR3 nucleotides are TGTGCCAGCAGTCAGGCCGGGACAGCCTCTGGAAACACCATATATTTT. Protein sequence: CASSQAGTASGNTIYF. Variable domain in full (rest from reference TRBV25-1 and TRBJ1-3): EADIYQTPRYLVIGTGKKITLECSQTMGHDKMYWYQQDPGMELHLIHYSYGVNSTEKGDLSSESTVSRIRTEHFPLTLESARPSHTSQYLCASSQAGTASGNTIYFGEGSWLTVV.

This clone was recorded only once. The rearrangement joins TRBV6-5 to TRBJ2-7; TRBD1 might be the D (6 bases). The CDR3 is made up of 12 amino acids. Per the germline V gene, CDR1 is MNHEY and CDR2 is SVGAGI. V lost 7 bases to trimming and J lost 3 bases, with 10 bases between them. CDR3 nucleotide sequence: TGTGCCAGCACCCTACAGGGCTACGAGCAGTACTTC. It encodes CASTLQGYEQYF.

The chain joins TRBV7-2 to TRBJ1-2; 10 bases are a match to TRBD1. The CDR3 has 14 amino acids. V dropped 5 bases and J dropped 7; count of bases not matched to a gene: 7. Per the germline V gene, CDR1 is SGHTA and CDR2 is FQGNSA. DNA for the CDR3: TGTGCCAGCAGCCCCCAGACAGGGGGCGTTGGCTACACCTTC. It specifies CASSPQTGGVGYTF.

This clone showed up just once. This sequence joins TRBV6-5 and TRBJ1-2; 8 bases fit TRBD1. The CDR3 runs 15 residues. The junction had 9 bases not matched to a gene; V was cut back by 5 bases and J by 4 bases. Germline values: CDR1 MNHEY, CDR2 SVGAGI. Here the CDR3 reads CASSRGTGGSYGYTF. For the CDR3, the DNA is TGTGCCAGCAGTCGCGGCACAGGGGGAAGCTATGGCTACACCTTC.

The chain carries TRBV11-1 and TRBJ1-5; 7 bases line up with TRBD1. In germline, CDR1 is SGHAT, CDR2 FQDESV (reference sequence). The V segment lost 6 bases and the J segment 5 bases; nucleotides outside the gene matches: 4. The CDR3 is 13 amino acids. CDR3 residues: CASSKDRDQPQHF. As DNA, the CDR3 is TGTGCCAGCAGTAAAGACAGGGATCAGCCCCAGCATTTT. The complete variable domain, with remaining parts taken from reference TRBV11-1 and TRBJ1-5, reads EAEVAQSPRYKITEKSQAVAFWCDPISGHATLYWYRQILGQGPELLVQFQDESVVDDSQLPKDRFSAERLKGVDSTLKIQPAELGDSAMYLCASSKDRDQPQHFGDGTRLSIL.